The 24 T cell receptor beta chains below come from one sample, sequenced in a study of shared clonotypes between healthy human individuals. Some clones are missing from TCRdb's copy, which holds only in-frame ones; the method was immunoSEQ multiplex PCR. The profile covers approximately 2.5 million clones, with roughly 92% appearing a single time and about 0.13% taken by the ten largest. The sequencing input was naive CD4+ T cells sorted from blood. The subset was: CD45RA+ positively selected. Receptors originate from a man aged 18 to 29 in good health.

The chain couples TRBV2 to TRBJ1-3; D unresolved. V lost 8 bases and J 4 bases, leaving 12 bases between the germline ends. CDR1 is SNHLY, CDR2 FYNNEI, per germline. This CDR3 spans 13 amino acids. Written as DNA, the CDR3 is TGTGCCAGCGCCAGCTTAATGGGAAACACCATATATTTT. It specifies CASASLMGNTIYF.

This clone is a singleton in its sample. This chain uses TRBV10-3 with TRBJ2-7; 7 bases fit TRBD1. Germline V gene sequence: CDR1 ENHRY, CDR2 SYGVKD. With V trimmed by 4 bases and J by 4 bases, 10 bases remained unmatched. The CDR3 covers 15 residues. The CDR3 is CAISARTGTSYEQYF. CDR3 DNA sequence: TGTGCCATCAGTGCCCGGACAGGAACGTCTTACGAGCAGTACTTC.

The chain uses TRBV2 and TRBJ1-1, with D uncertain. In germline, CDR1 is SNHLY, CDR2 FYNNEI. Trimming took off 6 bases at V and 5 bases at J, with 7 bases between the two ends. This CDR3 has 11 amino acids. In DNA, the CDR3 is TGTGCCAGCAGCCGGGTGACTGAAGCTTTCTTT. Residues: CASSRVTEAFF.

The genes are TRBV6-4 and TRBJ1-6; D is unresolved. Germline values: CDR1 MRHNA, CDR2 SNTAGT. The CDR3 is 15 amino acids. Trimming removed 1 base from V and 5 bases from J, with 9 bases in between. CDR3 sequence: CASSDFAPDNSPLHF. The CDR3 DNA reads TGTGCCAGCAGTGACTTCGCACCAGATAATTCACCCCTCCACTTT.

The J gene is TRBJ2-7, the V gene TRBV9; tentative D call: TRBD1 (5 bases). Germline loops: CDR1 SGDLS, CDR2 YYNGEE. V lost 0 bases, J lost 3 bases, and 10 bases lay in between. The CDR3 length is 14 residues. CDR3: CASSVGLTDYEQYF. The CDR3 nucleotides are TGTGCCAGCAGCGTAGGTTTGACAGACTACGAGCAGTACTTC.

V is TRBV5-4 and J is TRBJ2-5; D remains unclear. The V gene lost 5 bases and the J gene lost 7 bases, with 18 bases spanning the gap. The CDR3 spans 14 residues. Germline CDR1 is SGHNT and CDR2 is YYREEE (reference sequence). The CDR3, as DNA: TGTGCCAGCAGTTCGGACGGTGGGTCGGGGACCCAGTACTTC. Translated: CASSSDGGSGTQYF. Complete variable domain (other parts from reference TRBV5-4 and TRBJ2-5): ETGVTQSPTHLIKTRGQQVTLRCSSQSGHNTVSWYQQALGQGPQFIFQYYREEENGRGNFPPRFSGLQFPNYSSELNVNALELDDSALYLCASSSDGGSGTQYFGPGTRLLVL.

In DNA, the CDR3 is TGTGCCAGCAGTTATGAGGGGGCCTCCTCTTCACCCCTCCACTTT. Its translation: CASSYEGASSSPLHF. This chain uses TRBV6-5 with TRBJ1-6; 7 positions agree with TRBD1. The CDR3 extends over 15 amino acids. Germline trimming cut 3 bases from V and 9 bases from J; bases unmatched to any gene: 8. The germline V gene encodes CDR1 MNHEY and CDR2 SVGAGI.

As for this clone: Other DNA sequences from this sample encode an identical CDR3 as well. The gene calls are TRBV9 and TRBJ2-3; the match to TRBD2 covers 13 bases. Germline V gene sequence: CDR1 SGDLS, CDR2 YYNGEE. The CDR3 has 15 residues. Trimming removed 3 bases from V and 3 bases from J; junction bases left unmatched: 1. The CDR3 DNA follows: TGTGCCAGCAGCGGGACTAGCGGGAGTACAGATACGCAGTATTTT. It codes for CASSGTSGSTDTQYF.

This clone appeared once. The rearrangement links TRBV4-1 to TRBJ2-2; D might be TRBD1 or TRBD2, each matching 5 bases. There are 15 residues in the CDR3. Between the trimmed V and J ends, which lost 2 bases and 6 bases, there was a span of 13 bases. Germline CDR1 is MGHRA and CDR2 is YSYEKL. The CDR3 protein is CASSQYGTTAGELFF. The CDR3 bases are TGCGCCAGCAGCCAATACGGGACCACCGCCGGGGAGCTGTTTTTT.

The chain has TRBV10-3 and TRBJ2-5; 11 positions agree with TRBD2. The last part of the DNA fits TRBJ2-7 better; the J call may be wrong. Per germline, CDR1 ENHRY and CDR2 SYGVKD. The CDR3 extends over 17 amino acids. DNA for the CDR3: TGTGCCATCAGTGAGACCAAGGGACTAGCGGAGGTCTACGAGCAGTACTTC. This sequence encodes CAISETKGLAEVYEQYF.

The CDR3 protein is CAISGEAKNIQYF. As DNA, the CDR3 is TGTGCCATCAGCGGGGAAGCCAAAAACATTCAGTACTTC. The J gene is TRBJ2-4, the V gene TRBV10-3; possibly TRBD2 for D (5 bases). CDR1 is ENHRY, CDR2 SYGVKD, per germline. CDR3 size: 13 residues. Trimming removed 6 bases from V and 0 bases from J, with 6 bases in between.

The chain carries TRBV19 and TRBJ1-1; 8 bases map to TRBD1. Germline values: CDR1 LNHDA, CDR2 SQIVND (reference sequence). CDR3 size: 19 residues. V trimming: 2 bases; J trimming: 0 bases; junction bases outside the gene matches: 14. The CDR3 sequence: CASSIYLGGTGRMNTEAFF. CDR3 nucleotide sequence: TGTGCCAGTAGTATATATCTCGGGGGGACAGGACGCATGAACACTGAAGCTTTCTTT.

Concerning this clone: The same CDR3 can be traced to other DNA sequences in this sample. This chain connects TRBV5-1 to TRBJ1-1; 8 bases fit TRBD1. The CDR3 has 15 residues. Per the germline V gene, CDR1 is SGHRS and CDR2 is YFSETQ. Losses at the gene ends were 0 bases for V and 0 bases for J; bases not matched to a gene: 1. The CDR3 DNA sequence: TGCGCCAGCAGCTTGGGGACAGGGATGAACACTGAAGCTTTCTTT. Translating it yields CASSLGTGMNTEAFF.

This chain links TRBV7-9 with TRBJ2-2, with D perhaps being TRBD1 or TRBD2 (5 bases each). The CDR3 has 17 amino acids. V shed 5 bases and J shed 4 bases, with 20 bases lying between them. The V gene's germline CDR1 is SEHNR and CDR2 FQNEAQ (reference sequence). CDR3 sequence reads: CASSPPGIGEITGELFF. In DNA form, the CDR3 reads TGTGCCAGCAGCCCCCCGGGAATAGGGGAAATCACCGGGGAGCTGTTTTTT.

The chain carries TRBV7-2 and TRBJ2-2, with 9 bases lining up with TRBD1. From germline, CDR1 is SGHTA and CDR2 FQGNSA. The CDR3 extends over 14 amino acids. J gave up 7 bases and V 5 bases, and 5 bases lay outside the gene matches. The CDR3 loop reads CASSVGQGYGELFF. CDR3 DNA sequence: TGTGCCAGCAGCGTGGGACAGGGCTACGGGGAGCTGTTTTTT.

The gene calls are TRBV5-6 and TRBJ2-2, with D unresolved. CDR1 and CDR2 from the germline V gene are SGHDT and YYEEEE. There are 15 residues in the CDR3. Trimming left V 4 bases short and J 0 bases short, with 10 bases between. In DNA form, the CDR3 reads TGTGCCAGCAGCCAGATGACAACGAACACCGGGGAGCTGTTTTTT. This sequence encodes CASSQMTTNTGELFF.

The rearrangement uses TRBV10-3 and TRBJ2-7; TRBD1 matches at 12 bases. Germline lookup yields CDR1 ENHRY and CDR2 SYGVKD. The CDR3 is made up of 15 amino acids. After removal of 11 bases from V and 0 bases from J, the junction contained 8 bases not matched to a gene. This CDR3 is CASSPGQGASYEQYF. CDR3 sequence (DNA): TGTGCCTCCTCCCCGGGACAGGGGGCCTCCTACGAGCAGTACTTC.

This chain links TRBV5-1 with TRBJ2-2; either TRBD1 or TRBD2 may supply D (6 bases each). V lost 1 base to trimming and J lost 4 bases, with 14 bases between them. This CDR3 contains 16 residues. Per the germline V gene, CDR1 is SGHRS and CDR2 is YFSETQ. The CDR3 region has the DNA TGCGCCAGCAGCTTGTTCGGCAGGGGAGGCACCGGGGAGCTGTTTTTT. Encoded protein: CASSLFGRGGTGELFF.

The gene calls are TRBV12-5 and TRBJ1-1, with 7 bases that match TRBD1. The germline V gene has CDR1 LGHNT and CDR2 FRNRAP. J was trimmed by 0 bases and V by 0 bases; bases with no gene match: 10. The CDR3 loop spans 18 amino acids. The CDR3 loop reads CASGLVLFQGGMNTEAFF. The CDR3 DNA follows: TGTGCTAGTGGTTTGGTACTCTTCCAGGGGGGTATGAACACTGAAGCTTTCTTT.

This chain connects TRBV28 to TRBJ1-5, with unresolved D. V was clipped by 9 bases and J by 6 bases, with 9 bases between them. Germline-derived CDR1 and CDR2 are MDHEN and SYDVKM. The CDR3 contains 11 residues. As DNA, the CDR3 is TGTGCCAGTGGAAAGGCTCAGCCCCAGCATTTT. Residues: CASGKAQPQHF.

The J gene is TRBJ2-5, the V gene TRBV7-2; TRBD1 agrees at 11 bases. With V trimmed by 6 bases and J by 3 bases, 6 bases remained unmatched. The CDR3 is made up of 15 amino acids. Looked up from germline, CDR1 is SGHTA and CDR2 is FQGNSA. The CDR3 region has the DNA TGTGCCAGCAGAACCGGGACAGGGGGTGAAGAGACCCAGTACTTC. It encodes CASRTGTGGEETQYF.

The CDR3 sequence: CASSFKGQAYGYTF. The CDR3 DNA sequence: TGTGCCAGCAGTTTCAAAGGACAGGCCTATGGCTACACCTTC. V gene TRBV27 combines with J gene TRBJ1-2; TRBD1 matches 7 bases. Germline V gives CDR1 MNHEY, CDR2 SMNVEV (reference sequence). The CDR3 totals 14 residues. With 3 bases clipped from V and 4 bases from J, the junction kept 5 bases outside the gene matches.

The chain links TRBV6-5 to TRBJ1-6; D unresolved. Germline values: CDR1 MNHEY, CDR2 SVGAGI. The CDR3 loop spans 15 amino acids. Between the trimmed V and J ends, which lost 3 bases and 9 bases, there was a span of 15 bases. CDR3 region: CASSYQDVNISPLHF. The CDR3 coding sequence is TGTGCCAGCAGTTATCAGGACGTAAATATTTCACCCCTCCACTTT.

CDR3 region: CASSLDLEGLHEQYF. In DNA, the CDR3 is TGTGCCAGCAGCTTAGATCTCGAGGGGCTCCACGAGCAGTACTTC. The chain recombines TRBV7-6 with TRBJ2-7; D is possibly TRBD1 or TRBD2 (5 bases each). V was clipped by 1 base and J by 5 bases, with 15 bases between them. CDR3 length equals 15 residues. CDR1 and CDR2 from the germline V gene are SGHVS and FNYEAQ.